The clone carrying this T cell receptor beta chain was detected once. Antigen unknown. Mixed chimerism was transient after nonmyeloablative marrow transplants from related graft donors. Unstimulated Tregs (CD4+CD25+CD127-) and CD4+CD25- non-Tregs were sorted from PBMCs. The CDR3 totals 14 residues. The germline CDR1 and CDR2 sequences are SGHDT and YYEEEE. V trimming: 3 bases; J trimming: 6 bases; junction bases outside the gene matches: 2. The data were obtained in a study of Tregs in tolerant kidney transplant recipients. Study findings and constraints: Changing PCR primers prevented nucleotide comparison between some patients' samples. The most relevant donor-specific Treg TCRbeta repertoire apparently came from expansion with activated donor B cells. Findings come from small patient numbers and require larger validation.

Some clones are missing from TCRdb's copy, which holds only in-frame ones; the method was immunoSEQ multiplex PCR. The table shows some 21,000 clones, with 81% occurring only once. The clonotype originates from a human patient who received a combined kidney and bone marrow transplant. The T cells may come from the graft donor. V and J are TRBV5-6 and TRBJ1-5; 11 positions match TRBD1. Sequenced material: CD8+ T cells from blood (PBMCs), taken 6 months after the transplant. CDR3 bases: TGTGCCAGCAGCTCCGGGACAGGGGGTCAGCCCCAGCATTTT. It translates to CASSSGTGGQPQHF.